The rows below give T cell receptor beta chains drawn from one sample of a study of blood T cell repertoires in COVID-19. The assay was immunoSEQ multiplex PCR, and TCRdb's table has in-frame clones only and misses some. The table shows tens of thousands of clones, with around 80% occurring only once. Sequencing was done on a sample of peripheral blood. Receptor source: a man in his sixties with acute or convalescent COVID-19. The CDR3 runs from the conserved cysteine through the conserved F or W. D genes are given only for firm matches. Only some rows state a clone size, as once, few, many or a class for expanded clones.

>TRBJ2-7|.|TRBV28|.
CASTRTAYEQYF
TGTGCCAGCACCCGGACAGCCTACGAGCAGTACTTC
>TRBJ1-4|.|TRBV7-2|.
CASSFGSKEKLFF
TGTGCCAGCAGCTTCGGTTCGAAAGAAAAACTGTTTTTT
>TRBJ2-1|.|TRBV7-2|TRBD2
CASSFQAGGNNEQFF
TGTGCCAGCAGCTTTCAAGCGGGGGGTAATAATGAGCAGTTCTTC
>TRBJ1-2|.|TRBV3-1/TRBV3-2|.
CASSQDHGRNYGYTF
TGTGCCAGCAGCCAAGATCATGGCCGTAACTATGGCTACACCTTC
>TRBJ1-2|.|TRBV9|TRBD1
CASSGQGVNYGYTF
TGTGCCAGCAGCGGACAGGGGGTGAACTATGGCTACACCTTC
>TRBJ2-7|.|TRBV7-2|TRBD1
CASRRRDRAYEQYF
TGTGCCAGCAGGCGCCGGGACAGAGCCTACGAGCAGTACTTC
>TRBJ2-2|.|TRBV7-8|TRBD1
CASSLRQGAEAGELFF
TGTGCCAGCAGCCTGAGACAGGGGGCGGAGGCCGGGGAGCTGTTTTTT
>TRBJ2-7|.|TRBV29-1|TRBD2
CSVQHLGAGRNYEQYF
TGCAGCGTGCAACACCTGGGAGCGGGACGTAACTACGAGCAGTACTTC
>TRBJ1-5|.|TRBV27|.
CASSLSGGGNQPQHF
TGTGCCAGCAGTTTATCGGGGGGGGGAAATCAGCCCCAGCATTTT
>TRBJ1-1|.|TRBV29-1|.
CSVSRGNTEAFF
TGCAGCGTGTCACGGGGGAACACTGAAGCTTTCTTT
>TRBJ1-3|.|TRBV6-1|.
CASSDTGTGNTIYF
TGTGCCAGCAGTGATACAGGGACTGGAAACACCATATATTTT
>TRBJ2-2|once|TRBV18|.
CASSPSSSPGELFF
TGTGCCAGCTCACCATCTTCGAGCCCCGGGGAGCTGTTTTTT
>TRBJ2-7|.|TRBV7-8|TRBD2
CASSFAPGGANEQYF
TGTGCCAGCAGCTTCGCTCCGGGGGGGGCAAACGAGCAGTACTTC
>TRBJ1-2|.|TRBV5-6|TRBD1
CASSRRGQGNYGYTF
TGTGCCAGCAGCCGGAGGGGACAGGGTAACTATGGCTACACCTTC
>TRBJ2-5|.|TRBV7-3|.
CASSLMGLGEETQYF
TGTGCCAGCAGCTTAATGGGATTGGGAGAGGAGACCCAGTACTTC
>TRBJ2-5|once|TRBV28|TRBD1
CASSPRQGRVTQYF
TGTGCCAGCAGTCCCCGACAGGGTAGAGTGACCCAGTACTTC
>TRBJ1-5|.|TRBV5-6|.
CASSRGELRNQPQHF
TGTGCCAGCAGCCGGGGGGAGTTGCGCAATCAGCCCCAGCATTTT
>TRBJ2-1|.|TRBV7-6|TRBD1
CASSSAGTGSNEQFF
TGTGCCAGCAGCTCCGCCGGGACAGGGTCTAACGAGCAGTTCTTC
>TRBJ2-6|.|TRBV10-3|TRBD1
CAMRAVGTGGTGANVLTF
TGTGCCATGCGGGCGGTAGGGACAGGGGGTACAGGGGCCAACGTCCTGACTTTC
>TRBJ2-7|few|TRBV7-3|.
CASSPAGKLNEQYF
TGTGCCAGCAGCCCGGCAGGGAAACTGAACGAGCAGTACTTC
>TRBJ1-6|.|TRBV10-1|.
CASSTGTINSPLHF
TGCGCCAGCAGTACCGGGACAATTAATTCACCCCTCCACTTT
>TRBJ2-7|.|TRBV4-3|.
CASSLPGTPYEQYF
TGCGCCAGCAGCCTCCCCGGGACACCCTACGAGCAGTACTTC
>TRBJ2-5|.|TRBV7-2|.
CASSLAQAGQETQYF
TGTGCCAGCAGCTTAGCGCAGGCGGGTCAAGAGACCCAGTACTTC
>TRBJ2-3|once|TRBV7-2|.
CASSLGLGAGWLYF
TGTGCCAGCAGCTTAGGTTTGGGGGCCGGATGGTTGTATTTT
>TRBJ2-7|.|TRBV16|.
CASSQRGYEQYF
TGTGCCAGCAGCCAAAGGGGGTACGAGCAGTACTTC
>TRBJ2-1|.|TRBV9|TRBD2
CASRPPGLAGNEQFF
TGTGCCAGCAGACCACCGGGACTAGCGGGTAATGAGCAGTTCTTC
>TRBJ1-2|.|TRBV5-8|.
CASSLALGGGTNYGYTF
TGTGCCAGCAGCTTGGCCCTGGGAGGGGGGACGAACTATGGCTACACCTTC
>TRBJ2-3|.|TRBV10-1|.
CASSEGGVNTQYF
TGCGCCAGCAGTGAAGGGGGGGTGAATACGCAGTATTTT
>TRBJ2-1|once|TRBV3-1/TRBV3-2|TRBD1
CASSQQGAANEQFF
TGTGCCAGCAGCCAACAGGGGGCGGCCAATGAGCAGTTCTTC
>TRBJ2-5|.|TRBV18|TRBD1
CASSPTTGAKETQYF
TGTGCCAGCTCACCGACGACAGGGGCCAAAGAGACCCAGTACTTC
>TRBJ2-3|.|TRBV9|TRBD2
CASSVVLADSTDTQYF
TGTGCCAGCAGCGTAGTTCTAGCGGACTCCACAGATACGCAGTATTTT
>TRBJ2-7|.|TRBV5-5|.
CASSYRDLGQSYEQYF
TGTGCCAGCAGCTACCGCGATTTAGGACAATCCTACGAGCAGTACTTC
>TRBJ1-1|few|TRBV18|.
CASSFQTGVNTEAFF
TGTGCCAGCTCATTCCAGACAGGAGTGAACACTGAAGCTTTCTTT
>TRBJ2-2|.|TRBV30|TRBD2
CAWNKGTTTGELFF
TGTGCCTGGAATAAAGGGACTACGACCGGGGAGCTGTTTTTT
>TRBJ1-1|.|TRBV12-3/TRBV12-4|.
CASTQQAGTEAFF
TGTGCCAGCACCCAACAGGCTGGCACTGAAGCTTTCTTT
>TRBJ2-5|once|TRBV7-3|TRBD1
CASSYGQGGTQYF
TGTGCCAGCAGCTATGGACAGGGAGGGACCCAGTACTTC
>TRBJ1-6|once|TRBV5-1|.
CASSLERSGNSPLHF
TGCGCCAGCAGCTTGGAGCGGTCAGGAAATTCACCCCTCCACTTT
>TRBJ2-1|.|TRBV4-3|.
CASSPTHDNEQFF
TGCGCCAGCAGCCCAACACACGACAATGAGCAGTTCTTC
>TRBJ1-4|.|TRBV28|.
CASRSAGTNEKLFF
TGTGCCAGTAGAAGTGCGGGAACTAATGAAAAACTGTTTTTT
>TRBJ1-2|few|TRBV5-6|.
CASSLGVGGYGYTF
TGTGCCAGCAGCTTGGGTGTAGGGGGCTATGGCTACACCTTC
>TRBJ1-5|.|TRBV5-1|TRBD1
CASSLEGGSNQPQHF
TGCGCCAGCAGCTTGGAAGGGGGCAGCAATCAGCCCCAGCATTTT
>TRBJ2-6|.|TRBV6-5|.
CASSSGTSGANVLTF
TGTGCCAGCAGTTCCGGGACAAGTGGGGCCAACGTCCTGACTTTC
>TRBJ2-7|.|TRBV6-6|TRBD1
CASSSTGGDSYEQYF
TGTGCCAGCAGTTCAACAGGGGGCGACTCCTACGAGCAGTACTTC
>TRBJ2-1|.|TRBV9|TRBD2
CASSVDPGGRNEQFF
TGTGCCAGCAGCGTAGACCCGGGGGGGCGGAATGAGCAGTTCTTC
>TRBJ1-1|.|TRBV7-8|TRBD1
CASRRDSNTEAFF
TGTGCCAGCAGACGGGACAGCAACACTGAAGCTTTCTTT
>TRBJ2-3|.|TRBV3-1/TRBV3-2|TRBD2
CASSQDTLAGKDTQYF
TGTGCCAGCAGCCAAGACACACTAGCGGGGAAAGATACGCAGTATTTT
>TRBJ1-2|.|TRBV6-5|.
CASSPERGRGYTF
TGTGCCAGCTCCCCAGAACGGGGTCGCGGCTACACCTTC
>TRBJ1-2|.|TRBV9|.
CASSVYDILSGYTF
TGTGCCAGCAGCGTTTACGACATCCTCTCGGGCTACACCTTC
>TRBJ2-2|.|TRBV19|TRBD2
CASSMIAGSPGELFF
TGTGCCAGTAGTATGATAGCGGGATCACCCGGGGAGCTGTTTTTT
>TRBJ2-2|few|TRBV11-3|.
CASSLGQGKGGELFF
TGTGCCAGCAGCTTAGGGCAGGGGAAAGGAGGGGAGCTGTTTTTT
>TRBJ2-1|few|TRBV9|TRBD2
CASSAGLAVRNNEQFF
TGTGCCAGCAGCGCCGGACTAGCGGTGAGGAACAATGAGCAGTTCTTC
>TRBJ2-3|.|TRBV7-2|.
CASKEGSRTDTQYF
TGTGCCAGCAAGGAGGGGAGTCGCACAGATACGCAGTATTTT
>TRBJ2-5|.|TRBV7-2|TRBD2
CASSSVTSGLETQYF
TGTGCCAGCAGCTCGGTAACTAGCGGGCTAGAGACCCAGTACTTC
>TRBJ2-3|.|TRBV7-2|TRBD2
CASSTTSGSGTDTQYF
TGTGCCAGCAGCACGACTAGCGGGAGCGGCACAGATACGCAGTATTTT